The entry below gives a single T cell receptor (beta chain) sequence along with its context. The antigen it binds to is not known. Base qualities are not at hand, and no much larger clone is one base apart. This specimen comes from a study of early T cells in non-severe SARS-CoV-2 infection (dated by TCRdb to about 2021). As for the study more broadly: Because TCR sequencing was done on bulk RNA from unsorted whole blood, the alpha and beta chains could not be paired. What the work shows at the level of the full study, not this receptor alone: VDJdb matching was skewed toward anti-spike CD8 responses and likely underestimated virus-specific expansions by missing private and CD4 specificities.

This was a case-control study nested in a cohort of healthcare workers in London, UK, who had nasopharyngeal swab PCR tests and blood samples taken every week. Healthcare workers were recruited during the week of the UK lockdown, between 23 and 31 March 2020, and followed weekly for up to 16 weeks. Libraries were constructed by 5' RACE. The sequencing machine was a NextSeq 500. In the TCR library protocol, unique molecular identifiers were attached to individual cDNA molecules to correct for PCR bias and sequencing error. Both TCR alpha and beta chains were sequenced, and tight co-correlation was observed between alpha and beta sequence abundances in each sample. From the authors' description of their analysis: Decombinator V4 was used to annotate the V gene, J gene and CDR3 of the TCR sequences. TCRs were defined as expanded if a significant change between any two time points was detected under a Poisson model with p below 0.0001. TCR abundances were normalised to the total number of TCRs sequenced per sample and expressed as counts per million. TRAV1-2 paired with TRAJ12, TRAJ20 or TRAJ33 defined MAIT TCRs, while TRAV10 paired with TRAJ18 defined iNKT TCRs. VDJdb, accessed 1 November 2021, was searched for CMV, EBV and SARS-CoV-2 annotated TCRs, excluding TCRs annotated for multiple antigens. TCRdb took the public reads, trimmed them with fastp at Q25, ran MiXCR for clone calling and kept in-frame beta chains. CDR3 protein duplicates are merged, each entry listing the most common genes and DNA. None of the V and J calls come from the authors' own analysis; TCRdb made them. Within this sample are 55,000 to 75,000 distinct CDR3 sequences, with about 7.7% of them counted one time only. Around 3.4% of the sample is taken by the ten largest.

Inclusive of the bounding cysteine and phenylalanine, the CDR3 is 14 residues long. Solely the CDR3 DNA is kept, with 42 bases framed from the first base. V and J are truncated by 3 bases and 6 bases respectively, leaving an intervening sequence of 15 bases. In the germline V gene, CDR1 corresponds to MNHEY and CDR2 to SVGEGT. The chain is assembled from TRBV6-2 or TRBV6-3 and TRBJ2-7, with the identity of the D gene unclear. Input material: whole blood. The source is an adult who was a healthcare worker with PCR-confirmed SARS-CoV-2 infection or an uninfected control (not recorded which). The CDR3 protein is CASSYRVKDFEQYF. The nucleotide sequence is TGTGCCAGCAGTTATCGGGTAAAGGATTTCGAGCAGTACTTC.